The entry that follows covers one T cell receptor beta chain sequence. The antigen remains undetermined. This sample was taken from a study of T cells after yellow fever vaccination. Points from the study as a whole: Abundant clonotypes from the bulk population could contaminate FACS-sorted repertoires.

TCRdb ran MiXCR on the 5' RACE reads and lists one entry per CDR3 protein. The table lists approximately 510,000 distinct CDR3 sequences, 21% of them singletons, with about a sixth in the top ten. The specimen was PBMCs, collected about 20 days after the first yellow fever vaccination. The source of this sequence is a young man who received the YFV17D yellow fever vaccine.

The CDR3 loop reads CASSETEGEGPYNEQFF. DNA for the CDR3: TGTGCCAGCAGTGAAACTGAGGGGGAGGGCCCCTACAATGAGCAGTTCTTC. The chain links TRBV25-1 to TRBJ2-1; a possible D gene is TRBD2 (7 bases). The germline V gene has CDR1 MGHDK and CDR2 SYGVNS. Trimming took 2 bases from V and 2 from J, leaving 16 bases between them. This CDR3 has 17 amino acids.